This T cell receptor beta chain was documented in a study of blood T cell repertoires in COVID-19. Study overall: Sample material is recorded as cDNA or gDNA derived from T cells, B-cell-depleted T cells, or PBMCs.

Seattle patient enrollment occurred during active infection, with longitudinal follow-up thereafter. In the authors' methods: Using reference gene primer amplification, nucleated cell counts were estimated. TCRdb's table, derived via immunoSEQ multiplex PCR, lists solely in-frame clones and lacks some. Clonal size and the V and J genes are those of that table, whereas D and trimming came from the DNA. The sample consists of approximately 80,000 clones, roughly 84% of them appearing once. Germline CDR1 reads SGHAT; CDR2 reads FQDESV (reference sequence). Germline trimming cut 4 bases from V and 4 bases from J; bases unmatched to any gene: 6. The CDR3 length is 15 residues.

This rearrangement joins TRBV11-1 to TRBJ1-2; TRBD1 matches at 10 bases. This TCR was sampled from a woman at least 80 years old with COVID-19, enrolled during active disease. The sample comprised peripheral blood. CDR3 DNA: TGTGCCAGCAGCTCCCGGGACAGGGGAACCTATGGCTACACCTTC. This codes for CASSSRDRGTYGYTF.